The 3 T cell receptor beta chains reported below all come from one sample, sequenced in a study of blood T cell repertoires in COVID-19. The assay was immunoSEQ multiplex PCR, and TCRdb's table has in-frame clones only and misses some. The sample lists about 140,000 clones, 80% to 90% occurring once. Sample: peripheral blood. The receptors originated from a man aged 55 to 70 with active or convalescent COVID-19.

CDR3 nucleotides: TGTGCCAGTACCCCAGGGGTGGGAATGAGAACTAATGAAAAACTGTTTTTT. Translating it yields CASTPGVGMRTNEKLFF. The chain employs TRBV19 and TRBJ1-4; D may be TRBD1 (6 bases). Germline values: CDR1 LNHDA, CDR2 SQIVND (reference sequence). CDR3 length equals 17 residues. With 7 bases removed from V and 1 base from J, the gap between germline ends came to 19 bases.

CDR3 sequence (DNA): TGTGCCAGCAGACACCGGGACAGATCGAACACTGAAGCTTTCTTT. Encoded protein: CASRHRDRSNTEAFF. The rearrangement links TRBV6-5 to TRBJ1-1, with TRBD1 matching 7 bases. This CDR3 comprises 15 residues. Germline values: CDR1 MNHEY, CDR2 SVGAGI. The trim removed 6 bases at V and 1 base at J, leaving 8 bases unmatched.

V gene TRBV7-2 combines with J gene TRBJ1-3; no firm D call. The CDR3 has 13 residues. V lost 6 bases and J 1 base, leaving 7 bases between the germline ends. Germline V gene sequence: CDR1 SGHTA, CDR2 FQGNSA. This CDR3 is CASRLESGNTIYF. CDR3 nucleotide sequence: TGTGCCAGCAGACTCGAATCTGGAAACACCATATATTTT.